This T cell receptor beta chain was identified in a study of neurological immune-mediated disorders. Whole-study findings and limits: Private repertoires in all groups were suggested by the finding that expanded clones across subjects shared no CDR3 amino acid sequences. HTLV-1-associated myelopathy had the most TCR clonal expansion, and multiple sclerosis had the least, less than healthy controls.

As for time point: longitudinal time-point 2. This clonotype appeared many times. The antigen remains undetermined. The making of cDNA relied on 5'RACE with 10-nucleotide random UMIs. TCRdb reanalysed the 5' RACE reads using MiXCR and keeps one entry per CDR3 protein. Among about 90,000 distinct CDR3 sequences listed, less than 15% were seen once. The receptor was derived from a female donor with HTLV-1-associated myelopathy (HAM/TSP). Sequenced input: PBMCs.

The CDR3 nucleotides read TGTGCCAGCAGTGGAGGACTAGCGGGGGGGGGTGGTACGCAGTATTTT. This translates into CASSGGLAGGGGTQYF. The chain employs TRBV2 and TRBJ2-3; TRBD2 aligns across 15 bases. Germline CDR1 SNHLY, CDR2 FYNNEI. V trimming: 4 bases; J trimming: 8 bases; junction bases outside the gene matches: 7. The CDR3 runs to 16 residues.